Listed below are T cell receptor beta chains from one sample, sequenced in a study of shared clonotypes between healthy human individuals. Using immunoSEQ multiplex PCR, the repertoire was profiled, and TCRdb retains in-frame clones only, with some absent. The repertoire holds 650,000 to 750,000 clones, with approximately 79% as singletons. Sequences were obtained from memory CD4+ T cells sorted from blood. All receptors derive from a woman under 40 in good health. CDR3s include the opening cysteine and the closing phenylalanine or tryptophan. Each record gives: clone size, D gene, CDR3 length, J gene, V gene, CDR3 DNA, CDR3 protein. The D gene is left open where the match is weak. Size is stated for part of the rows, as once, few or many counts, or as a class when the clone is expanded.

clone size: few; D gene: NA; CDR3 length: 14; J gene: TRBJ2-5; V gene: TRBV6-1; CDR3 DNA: TGTGCCAGCAGTGTCGACAGTTACTTAGAGACCCAGTACTTC; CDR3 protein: CASSVDSYLETQYF
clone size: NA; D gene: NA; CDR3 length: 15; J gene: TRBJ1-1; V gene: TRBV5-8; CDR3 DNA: TGTGCCAACCCGACGGGGAGAGCGCCGAACACTGAAGCTTTCTTT; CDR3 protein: CANPTGRAPNTEAFF
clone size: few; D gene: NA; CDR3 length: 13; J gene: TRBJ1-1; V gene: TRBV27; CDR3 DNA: TGTGCCAGCAGAGTCACGGGAGGGACTGAAGCTTTCTTT; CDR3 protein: CASRVTGGTEAFF
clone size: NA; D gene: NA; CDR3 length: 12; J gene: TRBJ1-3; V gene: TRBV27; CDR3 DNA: TGTGCCAGCGGGAGCTCTGGAAACACCATATATTTT; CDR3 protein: CASGSSGNTIYF
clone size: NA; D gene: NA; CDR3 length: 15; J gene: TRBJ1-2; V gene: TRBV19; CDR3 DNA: TGTGCCAGTAGCCTGCCCGGCGGTCTGGGCTATGGCTACACCTTC; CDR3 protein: CASSLPGGLGYGYTF
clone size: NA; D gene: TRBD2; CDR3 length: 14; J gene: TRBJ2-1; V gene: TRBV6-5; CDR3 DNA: TGTGCCAGCAGTTACTCGGGACCCCGGGGGGGCTGGATCTTC; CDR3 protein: CASSYSGPRGGWIF
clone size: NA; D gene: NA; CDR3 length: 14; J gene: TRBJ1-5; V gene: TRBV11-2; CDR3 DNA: TGTGCCAGCAGTTCAGCGAGCTCTAATCAGCCCCAGCATTTT; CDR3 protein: CASSSASSNQPQHF
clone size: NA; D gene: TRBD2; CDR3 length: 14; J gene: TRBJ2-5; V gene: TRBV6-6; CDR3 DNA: TGTGCCCCCTCGGGACTAGCGTTTCAAGAGACCCAGTACTTC; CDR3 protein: CAPSGLAFQETQYF
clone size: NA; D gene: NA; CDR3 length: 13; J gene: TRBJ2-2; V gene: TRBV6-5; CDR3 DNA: TGTGCCAGCAGACCCCGGTCTCGCGGGGAGCTGTTTTTT; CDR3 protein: CASRPRSRGELFF
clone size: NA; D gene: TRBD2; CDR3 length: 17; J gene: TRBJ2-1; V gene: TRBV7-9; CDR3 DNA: TGTGCCAGCCGTCATCAGGGTACGGGGGGCTCCTACAATGAGCAGTTCTTC; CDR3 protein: CASRHQGTGGSYNEQFF
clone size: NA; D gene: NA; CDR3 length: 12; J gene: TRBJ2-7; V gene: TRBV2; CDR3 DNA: TGTGCCAGCAGTCCTCAAGCCTACGAGCAGTACTTC; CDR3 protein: CASSPQAYEQYF
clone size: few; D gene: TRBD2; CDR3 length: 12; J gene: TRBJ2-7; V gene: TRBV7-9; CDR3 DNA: TGTGCCAGCCGGGGGGGAACCTACGAGCAGTACTTC; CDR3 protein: CASRGGTYEQYF
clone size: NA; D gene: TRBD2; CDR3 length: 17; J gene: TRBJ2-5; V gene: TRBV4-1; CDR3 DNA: TGCGCCAGCAGACAATCCGGGACTAGCGGGACTCGAGGGACCCAGTACTTC; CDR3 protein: CASRQSGTSGTRGTQYF
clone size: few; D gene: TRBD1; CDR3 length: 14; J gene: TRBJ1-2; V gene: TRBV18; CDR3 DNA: TGTGCCAGCTCACCACTCGACAGGGGTTATGGCTACACCTTC; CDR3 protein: CASSPLDRGYGYTF
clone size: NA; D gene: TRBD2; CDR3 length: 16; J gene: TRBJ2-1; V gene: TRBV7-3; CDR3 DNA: TGTGCCAGCAGCCCCGAGAGACTAGCGGGACTACATGAGCAGTTCTTC; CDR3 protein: CASSPERLAGLHEQFF